This is a list of T cell receptor beta chains from one sample in a study of vaccination and CD4 T cells after COVID-19. TCRdb re-analysed the PCR reads in MiXCR, keeping a single row per CDR3 protein. The sample consists of about 8,300 distinct CDR3 sequences, about 70% of them appearing once. What these receptors recognize is not known. The sequencing sample was made of CD4+ T cells from blood, cultured in vitro. The receptors were gathered from a human donor who had recovered from COVID-19. Each CDR3 is given with its conserved first and last residue.

J: TRBJ1-5; V: TRBV27; CDR3: CASGKNGENRSGQPQHF
J: TRBJ1-2; V: TRBV20-1; CDR3: CSAEQGYGYTF
J: TRBJ2-5; V: TRBV24-1; CDR3: CATSKIGQGIETQYF
J: TRBJ2-3; V: TRBV21-1; CDR3: CASSKAGDTQYF
J: TRBJ1-2; V: TRBV6-1; CDR3: CASSRHLTIGARGDYGYTF
J: TRBJ1-2; V: TRBV2; CDR3: CASSVWTQDGYTF
J: TRBJ1-2; V: TRBV2; CDR3: CASKSQGYTF
J: TRBJ1-1; V: TRBV7-8; CDR3: CASSLSRQMNTEAFF
J: TRBJ2-5; V: TRBV11-3; CDR3: CASSLGLAGPQETQYF
J: TRBJ2-2; V: TRBV6-2/TRBV6-3; CDR3: CASSYPKGGETGELFF
J: TRBJ1-6; V: TRBV20-1; CDR3: CSARRLGAISPLHF
J: TRBJ2-5; V: TRBV24-1; CDR3: CATSDRDRGDRETQYF
J: TRBJ2-5; V: TRBV5-1; CDR3: CASSLEGYREAQYF
J: TRBJ1-1; V: TRBV19; CDR3: CASSIERQGRGEAFF
J: TRBJ2-7; V: TRBV5-4; CDR3: CASSSFGYEQYF
J: TRBJ2-7; V: TRBV20-1; CDR3: CSASPDRGSSYEQYF
J: TRBJ2-2; V: TRBV20-1; CDR3: CSAHRGDGKTGELFF
J: TRBJ2-3; V: TRBV7-9; CDR3: CASSFLADTQYF